A selection of T cell receptor beta chains follows, all from one sample in a study of T-cell memory formation after mild COVID-19. TCRdb reprocessed the 5' RACE reads with MiXCR, giving one entry per CDR3 protein. This table holds more than 80,000 distinct CDR3 sequences, over 10% found once. Material for sequencing was PBMCs or a T cell subset sorted from them (not recorded which). All receptors come from an adult woman who had mild COVID-19 (a few samples of this study predate the infection). Cell type and time point are not known. CDR3s include the opening cysteine and the closing phenylalanine or tryptophan. The order of the fields is clone size, V gene, J gene, D gene, CDR3 protein, CDR3 DNA. The D gene is left open where the match is weak. Size is omitted from some rows. Given values are once, few, many or a class for expanded clones.

.,TRBV9,TRBJ2-7,TRBD1,CASSEGDRSSYEQYF,TGTGCCAGCAGCGAGGGGGACAGAAGCTCCTACGAGCAGTACTTC
few,TRBV9,TRBJ1-1,.,CASSPFKHTEAFF,TGTGCCAGCAGCCCCTTTAAGCACACTGAAGCTTTCTTT
few,TRBV6-5,TRBJ2-5,TRBD2,CASSSAAGGQTQYF,TGTGCCAGCAGTTCCGCGGCGGGAGGGCAGACCCAGTACTTC
few,TRBV6-5,TRBJ2-1,TRBD2,CASSYLSSGVFGSYNEQFF,TGTGCCAGCAGTTACTTATCTAGCGGGGTATTCGGCTCCTACAATGAGCAGTTCTTC
.,TRBV4-1,TRBJ1-3,.,CASSQDRTPRVFSGNTIYF,TGCGCCAGCAGCCAAGATCGGACTCCCCGCGTTTTCTCTGGAAACACCATATATTTT
.,TRBV11-2,TRBJ2-2,.,CASSLGGAYTGELFF,TGTGCCAGCAGCTTAGGCGGGGCGTACACCGGGGAGCTGTTTTTT
.,TRBV7-3,TRBJ2-1,TRBD2,CASSFRGSGASYNEQFF,TGTGCCAGCAGCTTTAGGGGTAGCGGGGCCTCCTACAATGAGCAGTTCTTC
.,TRBV30,TRBJ2-5,TRBD1,CAWISGGIGETQYF,TGTGCCTGGATTTCAGGGGGCATAGGAGAGACCCAGTACTTC
few,TRBV5-1,TRBJ2-7,TRBD2,CASSRGRGAYEQYF,TGCGCCAGCAGCCGGGGCCGGGGGGCCTACGAGCAGTACTTC
many,TRBV7-2,TRBJ2-3,TRBD2,CASSLGRGGRTDTQYF,TGTGCCAGCAGCTTAGGCAGGGGCGGGAGGACAGATACGCAGTATTTT
few,TRBV7-9,TRBJ2-7,TRBD2,CASSLVTSDSYEQYF,TGTGCCAGCAGCTTAGTGACTAGCGACTCCTACGAGCAGTACTTC
many,TRBV12-3/TRBV12-4,TRBJ2-7,TRBD2,CASGFPPGLAGGPYEQYF,TGTGCCAGCGGATTTCCACCGGGACTAGCGGGAGGGCCTTACGAGCAGTACTTC
many,TRBV29-1,TRBJ2-1,.,CSVVAYEQFF,TGCAGCGTAGTTGCGTATGAGCAGTTCTTC
.,TRBV7-9,TRBJ1-4,.,CASNSEGNEKLFF,TGTGCCAGTAATTCAGAGGGTAATGAAAAACTGTTTTTT
few,TRBV20-1,TRBJ1-2,.,CSAAPGRQHHPRYGYTF,TGCAGTGCTGCCCCAGGTAGGCAGCACCATCCCCGCTATGGCTACACCTTC
few,TRBV5-5,TRBJ1-2,.,CASSLITSDYGYTF,TGTGCCAGCAGCTTGATAACTTCGGACTATGGCTACACCTTC
few,TRBV12-3/TRBV12-4,TRBJ2-5,TRBD2,CASSSATTSGEETQYF,TGTGCCAGCAGTTCCGCCACCACTAGCGGCGAAGAGACCCAGTACTTC
.,TRBV30,TRBJ2-7,TRBD1,CAWTGTVSYEQYF,TGTGCCTGGACCGGGACAGTTTCCTACGAGCAGTACTTC
.,TRBV7-6,TRBJ2-7,.,CASSLGWEHEQYF,TGTGCCAGCAGCTTAGGGTGGGAACACGAGCAGTACTTC
.,TRBV5-1,TRBJ2-7,TRBD1,CASSLVQGAIFEQYF,TGCGCCAGCAGCTTGGTACAGGGGGCAATTTTCGAGCAGTACTTC
.,TRBV7-8,TRBJ2-3,.,CASSGGLPGADTQYF,TGTGCCAGCAGCGGAGGACTCCCTGGAGCAGATACGCAGTATTTT
few,TRBV27,TRBJ2-7,TRBD2,CASSPASGRIYEQYF,TGTGCCAGCAGTCCCGCTAGCGGCCGAATCTACGAGCAGTACTTC
few,TRBV12-3/TRBV12-4,TRBJ1-1,.,CASRRSLVTEAFF,TGTGCCAGCCGCCGGTCATTGGTTACAGAAGCTTTCTTT
few,TRBV24-1,TRBJ2-7,.,CATSDLPGSEQYF,TGTGCCACCAGTGATTTGCCAGGGTCCGAGCAGTACTTC
few,TRBV9,TRBJ2-7,TRBD1,CASSVDLQGVEQYF,TGTGCCAGCAGCGTAGACCTACAGGGGGTCGAGCAGTACTTC
.,TRBV11-3,TRBJ1-2,.,CASSPFVGALGYTF,TGTGCCAGCAGCCCCTTTGTGGGGGCGTTAGGCTACACCTTC
many,TRBV5-1,TRBJ2-7,.,CASSLNGQGGAEQYF,TGCGCCAGCAGCTTGAACGGTCAGGGGGGAGCGGAGCAGTACTTC
many,TRBV9,TRBJ2-1,.,CASSPTPSSYNEQFF,TGTGCCAGCAGCCCCACGCCCAGCTCCTACAATGAGCAGTTCTTC
few,TRBV15,TRBJ2-1,.,CATSGETDPYNEQFF,TGTGCCACCAGCGGAGAGACAGATCCCTACAATGAGCAGTTCTTC
.,TRBV4-2,TRBJ2-7,.,CASSQDRWVGGEQYF,TGTGCCAGCAGCCAAGATCGTTGGGTGGGCGGCGAGCAGTACTTC
.,TRBV7-8,TRBJ2-7,TRBD1,CASSPTSNRGSYEQYF,TGTGCCAGCAGCCCGACCTCCAACAGGGGATCCTACGAGCAGTACTTC
.,TRBV4-1,TRBJ2-1,TRBD2,CASSFRLAPSSYNEQFF,TGCGCCAGCAGCTTCAGACTAGCGCCCAGCTCCTACAATGAGCAGTTCTTC
many,TRBV7-6,TRBJ2-5,.,CASSAEIQGVETQYF,TGTGCCAGCAGCGCCGAGATACAGGGAGTGGAGACCCAGTACTTC
few,TRBV23-1,TRBJ2-1,TRBD1,CASSQGDRDYNEQFF,TGCGCCAGCAGTCAAGGGGACAGGGATTACAATGAGCAGTTCTTC
few,TRBV19,TRBJ2-3,.,CASKLGAGTDTQYF,TGTGCCAGTAAGTTGGGCGCCGGCACAGATACGCAGTATTTT
.,TRBV4-1,TRBJ1-1,.,CASSQSSLGNTEAFF,TGCGCCAGCAGCCAATCCTCTCTCGGGAACACTGAAGCTTTCTTT
.,TRBV4-3,TRBJ2-3,TRBD2,CASSQEVAGDTQYF,TGCGCCAGCAGCCAAGAAGTAGCGGGAGATACGCAGTATTTT
many,TRBV20-1,TRBJ2-2,TRBD1,CSAREPSGTATGELFF,TGCAGTGCTAGAGAACCCTCCGGGACAGCCACCGGGGAGCTGTTTTTT
many,TRBV29-1,TRBJ2-5,.,CSVPPRDQETQYF,TGCAGCGTCCCACCTCGTGACCAAGAGACCCAGTACTTC
.,TRBV29-1,TRBJ1-2,.,CSVPAPGASYGYTF,TGCAGCGTCCCAGCCCCGGGGGCCAGCTATGGCTACACCTTC
.,TRBV7-8,TRBJ2-7,TRBD2,CASSGTSGASYEQYF,TGTGCCAGCAGTGGGACTAGCGGGGCGTCCTACGAGCAGTACTTC